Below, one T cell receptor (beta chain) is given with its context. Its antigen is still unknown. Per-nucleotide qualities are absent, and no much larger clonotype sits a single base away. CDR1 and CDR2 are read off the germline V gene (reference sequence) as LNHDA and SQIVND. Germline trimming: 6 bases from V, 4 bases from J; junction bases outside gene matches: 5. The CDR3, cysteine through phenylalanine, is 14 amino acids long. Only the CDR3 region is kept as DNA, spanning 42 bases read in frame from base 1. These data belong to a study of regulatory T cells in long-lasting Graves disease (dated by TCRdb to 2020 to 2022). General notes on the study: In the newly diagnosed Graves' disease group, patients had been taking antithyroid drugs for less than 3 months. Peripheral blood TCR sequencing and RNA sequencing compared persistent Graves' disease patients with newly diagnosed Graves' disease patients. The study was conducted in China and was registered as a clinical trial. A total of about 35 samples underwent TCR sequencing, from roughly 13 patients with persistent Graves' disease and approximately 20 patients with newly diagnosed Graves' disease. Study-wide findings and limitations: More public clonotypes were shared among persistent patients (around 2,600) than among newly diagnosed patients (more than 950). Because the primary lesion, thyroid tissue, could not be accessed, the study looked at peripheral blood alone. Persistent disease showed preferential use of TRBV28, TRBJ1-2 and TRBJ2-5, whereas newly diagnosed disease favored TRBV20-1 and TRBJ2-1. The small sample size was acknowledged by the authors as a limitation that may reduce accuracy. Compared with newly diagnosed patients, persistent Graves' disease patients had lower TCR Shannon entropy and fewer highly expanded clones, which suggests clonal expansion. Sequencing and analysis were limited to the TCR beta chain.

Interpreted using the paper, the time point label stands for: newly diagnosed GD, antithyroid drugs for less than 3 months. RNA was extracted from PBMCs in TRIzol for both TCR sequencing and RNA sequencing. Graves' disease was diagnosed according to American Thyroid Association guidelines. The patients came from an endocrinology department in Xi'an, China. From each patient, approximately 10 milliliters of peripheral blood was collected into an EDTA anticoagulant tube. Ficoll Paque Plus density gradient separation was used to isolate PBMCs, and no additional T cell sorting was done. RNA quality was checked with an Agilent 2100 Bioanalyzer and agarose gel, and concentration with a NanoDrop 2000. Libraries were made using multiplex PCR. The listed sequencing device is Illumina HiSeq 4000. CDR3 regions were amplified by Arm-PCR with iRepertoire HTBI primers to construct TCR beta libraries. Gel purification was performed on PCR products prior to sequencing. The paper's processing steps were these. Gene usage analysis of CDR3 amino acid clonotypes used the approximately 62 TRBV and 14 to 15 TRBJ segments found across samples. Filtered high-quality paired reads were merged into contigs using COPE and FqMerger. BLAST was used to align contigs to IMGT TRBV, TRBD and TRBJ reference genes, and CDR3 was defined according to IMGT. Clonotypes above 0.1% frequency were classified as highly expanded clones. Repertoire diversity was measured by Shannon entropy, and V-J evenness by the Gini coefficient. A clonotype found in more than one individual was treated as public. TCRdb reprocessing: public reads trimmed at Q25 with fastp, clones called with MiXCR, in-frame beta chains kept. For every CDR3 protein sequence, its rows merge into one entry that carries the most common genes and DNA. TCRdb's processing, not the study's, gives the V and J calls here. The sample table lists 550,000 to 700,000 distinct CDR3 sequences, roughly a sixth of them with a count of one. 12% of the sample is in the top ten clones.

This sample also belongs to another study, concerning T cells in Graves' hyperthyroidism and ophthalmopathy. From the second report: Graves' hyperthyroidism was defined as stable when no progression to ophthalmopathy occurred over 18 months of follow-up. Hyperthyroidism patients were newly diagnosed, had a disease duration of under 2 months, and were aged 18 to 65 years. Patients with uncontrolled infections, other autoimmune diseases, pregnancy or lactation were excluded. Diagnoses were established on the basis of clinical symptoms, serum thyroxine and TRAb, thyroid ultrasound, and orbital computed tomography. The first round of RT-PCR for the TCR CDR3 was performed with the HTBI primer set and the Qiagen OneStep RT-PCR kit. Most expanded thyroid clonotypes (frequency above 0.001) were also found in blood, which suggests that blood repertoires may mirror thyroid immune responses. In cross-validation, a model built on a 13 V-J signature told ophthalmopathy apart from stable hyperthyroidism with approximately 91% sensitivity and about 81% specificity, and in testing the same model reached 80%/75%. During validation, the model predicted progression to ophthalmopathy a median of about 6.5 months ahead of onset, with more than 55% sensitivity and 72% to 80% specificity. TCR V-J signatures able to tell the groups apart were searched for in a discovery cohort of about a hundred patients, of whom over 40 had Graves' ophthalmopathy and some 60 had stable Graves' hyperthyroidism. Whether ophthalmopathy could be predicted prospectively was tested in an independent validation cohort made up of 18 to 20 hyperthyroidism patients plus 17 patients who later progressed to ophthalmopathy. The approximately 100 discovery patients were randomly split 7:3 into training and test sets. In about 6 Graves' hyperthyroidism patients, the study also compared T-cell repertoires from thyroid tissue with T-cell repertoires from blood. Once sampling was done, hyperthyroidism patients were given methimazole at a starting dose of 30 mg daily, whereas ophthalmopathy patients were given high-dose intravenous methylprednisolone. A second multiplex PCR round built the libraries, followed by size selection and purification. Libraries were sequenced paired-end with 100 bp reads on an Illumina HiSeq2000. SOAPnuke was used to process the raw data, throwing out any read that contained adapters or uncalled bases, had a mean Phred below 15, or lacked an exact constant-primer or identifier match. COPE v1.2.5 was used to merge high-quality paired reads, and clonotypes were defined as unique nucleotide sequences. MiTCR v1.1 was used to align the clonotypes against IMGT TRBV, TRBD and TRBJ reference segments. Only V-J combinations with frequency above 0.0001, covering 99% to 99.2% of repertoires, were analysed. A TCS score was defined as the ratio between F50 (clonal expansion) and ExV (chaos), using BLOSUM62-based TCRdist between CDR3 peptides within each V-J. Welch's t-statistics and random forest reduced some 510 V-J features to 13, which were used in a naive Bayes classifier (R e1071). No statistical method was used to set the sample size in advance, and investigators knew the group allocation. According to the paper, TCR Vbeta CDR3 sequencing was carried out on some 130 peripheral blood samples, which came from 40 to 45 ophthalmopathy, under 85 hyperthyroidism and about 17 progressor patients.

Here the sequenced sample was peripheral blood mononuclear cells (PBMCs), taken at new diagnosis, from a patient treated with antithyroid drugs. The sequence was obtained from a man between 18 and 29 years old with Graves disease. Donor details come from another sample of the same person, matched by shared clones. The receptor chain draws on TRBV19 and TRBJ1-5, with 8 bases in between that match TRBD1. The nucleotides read TGTGCCAGTAGCCGGGACAGGACGAATCAGCCCCAGCATTTT. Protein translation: CASSRDRTNQPQHF.